A single sample gave rise to the 5 T cell receptor beta chains below, sequenced in a study of T cell repertoires in cytomegalovirus infection. MiXCR was run by TCRdb on the reads, yielding one entry per CDR3 protein. The sample lists almost 500,000 distinct CDR3 sequences, approximately 10% seen once, with about 9.4% in the top ten. The sequenced sample was PBMCs. These receptors all stem from a human donor in good health (CMV status not recorded). Some clones in this sample may be carry-over from other donors' samples.

The rearrangement links TRBV5-1 to TRBJ1-1; D might be TRBD1 (6 bases). The CDR3 is made up of 15 amino acids. V lost 0 bases and J lost 3, with 12 bases in between. From germline, CDR1 is SGHRS and CDR2 YFSETQ. In DNA form, the CDR3 reads TGCGCCAGCAGCTTGGATGGCAGGGGAGACACTGAAGCTTTCTTT. This codes for CASSLDGRGDTEAFF.

The table lists this clonotype with many counts. V gene TRBV7-8 combines with J gene TRBJ1-6; D remains ambiguous. The CDR3 is 15 residues long. Germline V lookup: CDR1 SGHVS, CDR2 FQNEAQ. The V and J ends lost 3 bases and 4 bases respectively, with 10 bases between them. The CDR3 sequence is CASSLRSGYNSPLHF. The DNA for the CDR3 is TGTGCCAGCAGCTTGAGGTCCGGATATAATTCACCCCTCCACTTT.

This clonotype was seen many times. This chain connects TRBV12-5 to TRBJ2-5; weak D call: TRBD2 (6 bases). The CDR3 runs 14 residues. Trimming pared 6 bases from V and 5 bases from J, leaving 16 bases between. CDR1 and CDR2 from the germline V gene are LGHNT and FRNRAP. This chain's CDR3 is CASGRDSMRETQYF. CDR3 sequence (DNA): TGTGCTAGTGGGAGGGACTCTATGAGGGAGACCCAGTACTTC.

DNA of the CDR3: TGCAGTGCTAGCTCAGATCTAGCGGTAGAAAACTACAATGAGCAGTTCTTC. Its protein is CSASSDLAVENYNEQFF. The chain uses TRBV20-1 and TRBJ2-1; 7 bases are a match to TRBD2. V was pared by 3 bases and J by 3 bases, with 14 bases of the junction left unmatched. The CDR3 is made up of 17 amino acids. Germline loops: CDR1 DFQATT, CDR2 SNEGSKA (reference sequence).

This clonotype was counted many times. The chain couples TRBV20-1 to TRBJ2-1; D tentatively reads TRBD1 or TRBD2 (5 bases each). Germline loops: CDR1 DFQATT, CDR2 SNEGSKA (reference sequence). The CDR3 length is 16 residues. Trimming removed 5 bases from V and 0 bases from J, with 17 bases in between. CDR3 amino acids: CSAQLGTLSSYNEQFF. The CDR3 coding sequence is TGCAGTGCTCAACTCGGGACGCTGAGCTCCTACAATGAGCAGTTCTTC.